These T cell receptor beta chains were read from a single sample in a study of blood T cell repertoires in COVID-19. Generated by immunoSEQ multiplex PCR, the TCRdb table keeps only in-frame clones and is missing some. Among approximately 28,000 clones listed, around 92% were seen once. The material sequenced was peripheral blood. All receptors derive from a woman in her seventies with COVID-19, enrolled during active disease. The conserved cysteine and the conserved F or W are not part of the CDR3 here.

j_call,v_call,cdr3_aa
TRBJ1-2,TRBV6-5,ASSTGSGGYT
TRBJ2-1,TRBV7-8,ASNENSYNEQF
TRBJ1-5,TRBV28,ASRRQGAQPQH
TRBJ1-1,TRBV19,ASSIQLGLNTEAF
TRBJ2-3,TRBV13,ASSLSGAGGFTDTQY
TRBJ2-1,TRBV28,ASSPPTQGHEQF
TRBJ1-1,TRBV25-1,ASRGTYTEAF
TRBJ2-2,TRBV11-3,ASSLSAGELF
TRBJ2-1,TRBV4-2,ASSLNPGLAGYNEQF
TRBJ2-3,TRBV7-9,ASSLVITDTQY
TRBJ2-3,TRBV28,ASRTHGDSFITDTQY
TRBJ2-1,TRBV7-9,ASSLVGLALNEQF
TRBJ1-5,TRBV3-1/TRBV3-2,ASSQEGGNQPQH
TRBJ2-5,TRBV14,ASSRLGQGGETQY
TRBJ1-3,TRBV12-5,ASGRDSGNTIY
TRBJ1-1,TRBV9,ASSGVQGLNTEAF
TRBJ1-1,TRBV28,ASRKQGRYEAF
TRBJ1-2,TRBV28,ASSIRQEANYGYT
TRBJ2-1,TRBV11-2,ASSLVWGGYNEQF
TRBJ1-2,TRBV15,ATSSLGQNSATSYGYT
TRBJ2-3,TRBV6-5,ASRTGFPAYTQY
TRBJ2-7,TRBV29-1,SVEGGSPYEQY
TRBJ1-4,TRBV27,ASSRGTGATNEKLF
TRBJ1-4,TRBV5-1,ASSTQGATNEKLF
TRBJ2-1,TRBV10-1,ASSTEREGLF
TRBJ1-2,TRBV9,ASSADPTGTYGYT
TRBJ2-5,TRBV18,ASSPTRQETQY
TRBJ1-2,TRBV7-2,ASSLAPTESYGYT
TRBJ2-7,TRBV6-2/TRBV6-3,ASSPRLSRETHEQY
TRBJ2-1,TRBV28,ASSYETGSSYNEQF
TRBJ2-7,TRBV20-1,SASLPSGSYEQY
TRBJ1-2,TRBV4-3,ASSQETEANYGYT
TRBJ1-1,TRBV5-1,ASSLAGGEWGTEAF
TRBJ2-7,TRBV6-2/TRBV6-3,ASSFLGADSYEQY
TRBJ2-7,TRBV6-7,ASSPLDRRCEQY
TRBJ1-6,TRBV19,ASSPGVYNSPLH
TRBJ1-1,TRBV6-6,ASRDRAGDTEAF
TRBJ1-5,TRBV28,ASRSGQAGDQPQH
TRBJ2-3,TRBV10-3,AISDAGSAQY
TRBJ1-2,TRBV29-1,SVEVGLYYGYT
TRBJ2-1,TRBV6-5,ASSWSGPYNEQF
TRBJ1-6,TRBV19,ASNRVSNSPLH
TRBJ2-4,TRBV4-3,ASSQDPLDSGRVQY
TRBJ2-1,TRBV5-1,ASSLEGALYNEQF
TRBJ2-7,TRBV9,ASSPGTSGPYEQY
TRBJ2-3,TRBV7-3,ASSLGAMVFNTDTQY
TRBJ2-3,TRBV2,ASRGGVDTDTQY
TRBJ1-2,TRBV11-1,ASSLRGGTGSDGYT
TRBJ1-1,TRBV28,ASSSTTPRFEAF
TRBJ2-5,TRBV28,ASSFISGQETQY